Shown below are 20 T cell receptor beta chains from a single sample sequenced in a study of blood T cell repertoires in COVID-19. Measured with immunoSEQ multiplex PCR; TCRdb has only the in-frame clones, and not every one. The sample records about 67,000 clones, 86% being singletons. Sequenced sample: peripheral blood. These receptors all stem from a man in his forties or fifties with active COVID-19.

V gene TRBV2 combines with J gene TRBJ2-3, with 10 bases matching TRBD2. The CDR3 contains 17 residues. After removal of 6 bases from V and 1 base from J, the junction contained 10 bases not matched to a gene. Germline V gene lookup returns CDR1 SNHLY and CDR2 FYNNEI. CDR3 sequence: CASSGRGGLAGTDTQYF. CDR3 in DNA: TGTGCCAGCAGCGGGCGGGGCGGACTAGCGGGCACAGATACGCAGTATTTT.

In this sample, this clone turned up many times. This rearrangement joins TRBV7-9 to TRBJ2-2, with D tentatively TRBD1 (5 bases). Germline loops: CDR1 SEHNR, CDR2 FQNEAQ (reference sequence). Trimming shortened V by 9 bases and J by 5 bases, and 13 bases separated the two germline ends. The CDR3 has 13 residues. CDR3: CARTASETGELFF. Here the CDR3 DNA reads TGTGCCAGGACAGCGTCGGAAACCGGGGAGCTGTTTTTT.

The gene calls are TRBV5-1 and TRBJ2-2, with 8 bases matching TRBD1. Germline V lookup: CDR1 SGHRS, CDR2 YFSETQ. CDR3 length: 15 amino acids. V was clipped by 5 bases and J by 3 bases; unmatched bases: 6. The DNA of the CDR3 is TGCGCCAGCAGGACTCACAGGGGGGACACCGGGGAGCTGTTTTTT. It encodes CASRTHRGDTGELFF.

The genes are TRBV7-9 and TRBJ2-1; D may be TRBD1 (6 bases). The V gene's germline CDR1 is SEHNR and CDR2 FQNEAQ (reference sequence). Trimming took off 7 bases at V and 9 bases at J, with 28 bases between the two ends. This CDR3 region has 17 residues. The CDR3 reads CASTFTMTGTKRTEQFF. The CDR3 coding sequence is TGTGCCAGCACCTTTACAATGACCGGGACAAAAAGGACTGAGCAGTTCTTC.

The rearrangement uses TRBV5-1 and TRBJ2-7, with 14 bases lining up with TRBD2. Germline V gene sequence: CDR1 SGHRS, CDR2 YFSETQ. This CDR3 comprises 15 residues. Germline trimming cut 1 base from V and 6 bases from J; bases unmatched to any gene: 3. CDR3 loop: CASSLLGLAGAEQYF. CDR3 nucleotides: TGCGCCAGCAGCTTGTTGGGACTAGCGGGAGCCGAGCAGTACTTC.

The chain recombines TRBV29-1 with TRBJ2-5; D not certain. Germline CDR1 reads SQVTM; CDR2 reads ANQGSEA. The CDR3 length is 12 residues. The V gene lost 3 bases and the J gene lost 2 bases, with 7 bases spanning the gap. In DNA, the CDR3 is TGCAGCGTTGAGGTCAGACAAGAGACCCAGTACTTC. Translation gives CSVEVRQETQYF.

In DNA form, the CDR3 reads TGTGCCAGCAGCTCAATGACAGGGGGAGGCACTGAAGCTTTCTTT. Protein product: CASSSMTGGGTEAFF. The chain recombines TRBV7-9 with TRBJ1-1, with 9 nucleotides matching TRBD1. Looked up from germline, CDR1 is SEHNR and CDR2 is FQNEAQ (reference sequence). The CDR3 sequence is 15 residues long. Germline trimming cut 4 bases from V and 4 bases from J; bases unmatched to any gene: 7.

V is TRBV5-1 and J is TRBJ2-5; 9 bases align to TRBD2. Trimming at V came to 4 bases and at J to 5 bases, leaving 18 bases not matched to a gene. This CDR3 contains 18 residues. Germline CDR1 SGHRS, CDR2 YFSETQ. The CDR3 loop reads CASSPRGGSSQRLETQYF. CDR3 DNA sequence: TGCGCCAGCAGCCCGCGGGGGGGATCTTCCCAGCGACTGGAGACCCAGTACTTC.

The chain recombines TRBV2 with TRBJ2-1, with D uncertain. The CDR3 runs to 15 residues. Trimming removed 4 bases at V and 0 bases at J, with 10 bases between. CDR1 SNHLY and CDR2 FYNNEI come from the germline V gene. In DNA, the CDR3 is TGTGCCAGCAGTGGTTCCGTATACTCCTACAATGAGCAGTTCTTC. Protein: CASSGSVYSYNEQFF.

The rearrangement joins TRBV4-1 to TRBJ1-2; 8 nucleotides align to TRBD1. CDR3 size: 16 residues. Germline CDR1 reads MGHRA; CDR2 reads YSYEKL. V shed 0 bases, J shed 5 bases, and the junction held 8 bases outside the gene matches. This chain's CDR3 is CASSQDFRGHRYGYTF. DNA of the CDR3: TGCGCCAGCAGCCAAGATTTCAGGGGGCATCGGTATGGCTACACCTTC.

The rearrangement links TRBV2 to TRBJ1-1, with D hard to call. V dropped 6 bases and J dropped 1 base, with 9 bases sitting between them. The CDR3 is made up of 13 amino acids. Germline V gene lookup returns CDR1 SNHLY and CDR2 FYNNEI. CDR3 coding DNA: TGTGCCAGCAGCGCCGAGAAGAACACTGAAGCTTTCTTT. Amino acids: CASSAEKNTEAFF.

This chain uses TRBV21-1 with TRBJ1-3. TRBV21-1 has pseudogene status. This CDR3 comprises 13 residues. In DNA, the CDR3 is TGTGCCAGCAGCAATTTACACCGGGACACCATATATTTT. It specifies CASSNLHRDTIYF.

V usage is TRBV7-8 and J usage is TRBJ2-7; 7 bases line up with TRBD1. Germline V lookup: CDR1 SGHVS, CDR2 FQNEAQ. J gave up 3 bases and V 0 bases, and 5 bases lay outside the gene matches. The CDR3 spans 15 residues. The CDR3 bases are TGTGCCAGCAGCTTAGCCCCCGGGACAGTCTACGAGCAGTACTTC. It codes for CASSLAPGTVYEQYF.

This chain joins TRBV9 and TRBJ2-3, with D hard to call. Deletions cut 1 base from V and 6 bases from J, with 6 bases between. Germline CDR1 SGDLS, CDR2 YYNGEE. The CDR3 runs 12 residues. The CDR3: CASSVTADTQYF. In DNA form, the CDR3 reads TGTGCCAGCAGCGTAACCGCGGATACGCAGTATTTT.

V usage is TRBV12-3 or TRBV12-4 and J usage is TRBJ2-7; D gene unclear. The CDR3 has 12 amino acids. With 6 bases removed from V and 4 bases from J, the gap between germline ends came to 10 bases. CDR3 amino acids: CASSRVRYEQYF. The CDR3 DNA is TGTGCCAGCAGCCGGGTCCGATACGAGCAGTACTTC.

This clone was picked up a small number of times. This chain uses TRBV3-1 (or the pseudogene TRBV3-2) with TRBJ2-2, with TRBD1 identical over 8 bases. Germline-derived CDR1 and CDR2 are LGHDT and YNNKEL (reference sequence). Unmatched junction bases numbered 10, after V lost 1 base and J lost 3 bases. The CDR3 consists of 18 residues. The CDR3 here is CASSQGGQGPYHTGELFF. Written as DNA, the CDR3 is TGTGCCAGCAGCCAAGGTGGACAGGGTCCCTATCACACCGGGGAGCTGTTTTTT.

This rearrangement joins TRBV7-2 to TRBJ2-5; the D gene is possibly TRBD2 (5 bases). This CDR3 is 15 amino acids long. Germline assignment: CDR1 SGHTA and CDR2 FQGNSA. Trimming stripped 1 base from V and 0 bases from J, with 9 bases between. The CDR3 sequence is CASSLERWDQETQYF. The CDR3 DNA reads TGTGCCAGCAGCTTAGAGCGGTGGGACCAAGAGACCCAGTACTTC.

The rearrangement links TRBV25-1 to TRBJ2-7, with D perhaps TRBD1 (5 bases). The CDR3 length is 17 residues. Germline V CDR1 and CDR2: MGHDK, SYGVNS. With 5 bases removed from V and 0 bases from J, the gap between germline ends came to 20 bases. CDR3 sequence (DNA): TGTGCCAGCAGTCCACGGTGGGGCCAGGGTAGCTCCTACGAGCAGTACTTC. Its protein is CASSPRWGQGSSYEQYF.

V is TRBV29-1 and J is TRBJ2-5; 9 positions agree with TRBD1. Trimming cost V 5 bases and J 4 bases; bases outside gene matches: 8. CDR1 and CDR2 (germline): SQVTM, ANQGSEA. The CDR3 has 14 residues. In DNA, the CDR3 is TGCAGCGTTCTGGGACAGGGTTGGCGAGAGACCCAGTACTTC. Translating gives CSVLGQGWRETQYF.

The rearrangement links TRBV28 to TRBJ2-7; the D gene is possibly TRBD1 (6 bases). The V gene lost 5 bases and the J gene lost 0 bases, with 11 bases spanning the gap. Germline values: CDR1 MDHEN, CDR2 SYDVKM. This CDR3 has 14 residues. CDR3 nucleotides: TGTGCCAGCAGTCCTCCGGGACACTCCTACGAGCAGTACTTC. Its translation is CASSPPGHSYEQYF. The variable domain in full, completed from reference TRBV28 and TRBJ2-7, reads DVKVTQSSRYLVKRTGEKVFLECVQDMDHENMFWYRQDPGLGLRLIYFSYDVKMKEKGDIPEGYSVSREKKERFSLILESASTNQTSMYLCASSPPGHSYEQYFGPGTRLTVT.